Below are 25 T cell receptor beta chains sequenced from a single sample in a study of identical twins' blood T cells. TCRdb processed the 5' RACE reads anew with MiXCR; each CDR3 protein has one entry. The sample carries 300,000 to 400,000 distinct CDR3 sequences, approximately 30% recorded once. Sequenced material: PBMCs. These receptor sequences come from a woman aged 18 to 55 in good health.

This rearrangement joins TRBV7-8 to TRBJ1-4; D is unclear. V lost 8 bases, J lost 0 bases, and 4 bases lay in between. The CDR3 length is 12 residues. Germline CDR1 SGHVS, CDR2 FQNEAQ. CDR3 sequence: CASLSTNEKLFF. The CDR3 nucleotides read TGTGCCAGCTTGTCAACTAATGAAAAACTGTTTTTT.

The J gene is TRBJ2-3, the V gene TRBV20-1, with 11 nucleotides matching TRBD2. There are 15 residues in the CDR3. V was pared by 5 bases and J by 4 bases, with 8 bases of the junction left unmatched. CDR1 DFQATT and CDR2 SNEGSKA come from the germline V gene (reference sequence). Here the CDR3 DNA reads TGCAGTGCTCAAGGACTAGCGGGCAGCCCAGATACGCAGTATTTT. Translating gives CSAQGLAGSPDTQYF.

The CDR3: CASVKRGPSTDTQYF. The CDR3 DNA sequence: TGTGCCAGCGTGAAGCGGGGGCCCTCCACAGATACGCAGTATTTT. The chain is built from TRBV27 and TRBJ2-3, with 8 bases identical to TRBD2. The junction had 9 bases not matched to a gene; V was cut back by 8 bases and J by 2 bases. The CDR3 is 15 residues long. Germline CDR1 reads MNHEY; CDR2 reads SMNVEV (reference sequence).

The V call is TRBV7-2, the J call TRBJ2-1; D is unclear. Deletions cut 6 bases from V and 3 bases from J, with 12 bases between. Germline values: CDR1 SGHTA, CDR2 FQGNSA. This CDR3 region has 14 residues. The CDR3 loop is CASRLMGIYNEQFF. The CDR3 DNA is TGTGCCAGCAGGTTGATGGGGATCTACAATGAGCAGTTCTTC.

This clonotype occurred many times. The rearrangement uses TRBV24-1 and TRBJ1-2, with a possible D match to TRBD1 (6 bases). The germline V gene has CDR1 KGHDR and CDR2 SFDVKD. The CDR3 is made up of 14 amino acids. V shed 3 bases and J shed 7 bases, with 14 bases lying between them. CDR3 protein: CATSDGLGGSGYTF. Written as DNA, the CDR3 is TGTGCCACCAGTGATGGATTGGGGGGCAGTGGCTACACCTTC.

This clonotype came up many times. The chain is built from TRBV27 and TRBJ1-1, with D possibly being TRBD1 (5 bases). Trimming stripped 6 bases from V and 1 base from J, with 9 bases between. The CDR3 is 13 amino acids. CDR1 and CDR2 from the germline V gene are MNHEY and SMNVEV (reference sequence). The DNA of the CDR3 is TGTGCCAGCAGCTTAACAGGGAACACTGAAGCTTTCTTT. Translating it yields CASSLTGNTEAFF.

The V call is TRBV18, the J call TRBJ1-4; D is unresolved. V lost 6 bases and J 5 bases, leaving 16 bases between the germline ends. This CDR3 comprises 15 residues. Germline CDR1 reads KGHSH; CDR2 reads LQKENI. The CDR3 DNA reads as TGTGCCAGCTCCTACCAAGGCGGCCCGAATGAAAAACTGTTTTTT. It codes for CASSYQGGPNEKLFF.

V usage is TRBV20-1 and J usage is TRBJ2-2; 11 bases match TRBD2. Germline V lookup: CDR1 DFQATT, CDR2 SNEGSKA (reference sequence). With 5 bases clipped from V and 7 bases from J, the junction kept 12 bases outside the gene matches. The CDR3 consists of 16 residues. CDR3 DNA sequence: TGCAGTGCTGGGGGGTCACTAGCGGGGGACGGCGGGGAGCTGTTTTTT. It yields the protein CSAGGSLAGDGGELFF.

The genes are TRBV19 and TRBJ2-1, with 11 bases that match TRBD1. V gave up 8 bases and J gave up 6 bases; unmatched junction bases: 6. This CDR3 is built from 14 residues. CDR1 LNHDA and CDR2 SQIVND come from the germline V gene (reference sequence). CDR3 amino acids: CASYGTGGSNEQFF. The DNA of the CDR3 is TGTGCCAGTTATGGGACAGGGGGTTCCAATGAGCAGTTCTTC.

The CDR3 sequence: CASSPRSMEDTGELFF. The CDR3 region has the DNA TGTGCCAGCAGCCCCCGCAGTATGGAGGACACCGGGGAGCTGTTTTTT. The V gene is TRBV7-9, the J gene TRBJ2-2; possible D gene TRBD2, 5 bases. This CDR3 is built from 16 residues. V was trimmed by 5 bases and J by 3 bases, leaving 16 bases between them. Germline V CDR1 and CDR2: SEHNR, FQNEAQ (reference sequence).

Points on this clonotype: At one of its ends the junction is not consistent with the germline gene, which may arise from a read error. V is TRBV6-2 or TRBV6-3 and J is TRBJ2-1, with D unclear. This CDR3 has 13 residues. The germline CDR1 and CDR2 sequences are MNHEY and SVGEGT. Here the CDR3 DNA reads TGTGCCAGCAGTTCCACGTCCTATAATGAGCAGTTCTTC. Protein sequence: CASSSTSYNEQFF.

There are a few counts of this clonotype. The V gene is TRBV29-1, the J gene TRBJ1-5, with 9 bases aligning to TRBD1. V trimming: 3 bases; J trimming: 11 bases; junction bases outside the gene matches: 8. This CDR3 has 13 residues. Germline loops: CDR1 SQVTM, CDR2 ANQGSEA. CDR3 sequence: CSVEGQGPGAQHF. DNA for the CDR3: TGCAGCGTTGAGGGACAGGGACCTGGTGCCCAGCATTTT.

In its sample, this clonotype was seen many times. The chain has TRBV29-1 and TRBJ2-1; 9 nucleotides align to TRBD2. The CDR3 consists of 14 residues. Trimming took 6 bases from V and 3 from J; bases not matched to a gene: 6. Germline V gene sequence: CDR1 SQVTM, CDR2 ANQGSEA. The DNA of the CDR3 is TGCAGCGTAGAAAGCGGGGGGCACTACAATGAGCAGTTCTTC. This sequence encodes CSVESGGHYNEQFF.

The gene calls are TRBV7-9 and TRBJ1-2; TRBD1 is a possible D gene (6 bases). Trimming stripped 5 bases from V and 8 bases from J, with 21 bases between. CDR1 is SEHNR, CDR2 FQNEAQ, per germline (reference sequence). The CDR3 length is 15 residues. CDR3 amino acids: CASSREGQPPLGYTF. The CDR3 region has the DNA TGTGCCAGCAGCCGAGAAGGACAGCCACCCTTGGGCTACACCTTC.

CDR3 protein: CSVAGGGTEAFF. In DNA, the CDR3 is TGCAGCGTTGCGGGGGGTGGCACTGAAGCTTTCTTT. The chain carries TRBV29-1 and TRBJ1-1; TRBD1 might be the D (5 bases). The CDR3 sequence is 12 residues long. Germline CDR1 is SQVTM and CDR2 is ANQGSEA. Deletions cut 4 bases from V and 4 bases from J, with 10 bases between. The full variable domain, rest sourced from reference TRBV29-1 and TRBJ1-1, is SAVISQKPSRDICQRGTSLTIQCQVDSQVTMMFWYRQQPGQSLTLIATANQGSEATYESGFVIDKFPISRPNLTFSTLTVSNMSPEDSSIYLCSVAGGGTEAFFGQGTRLTVV.

This clonotype was detected only once. This may come from a read error, since a much larger clone is one base off. For the CDR3, the DNA is TGTGCCAGCAGCTTAATGTCCACACACGTTACCTCGGATGAGCAGTTCTTC. Protein: CASSLMSTHVTSDEQFF. J is TRBJ2-1 and V is TRBV7-3; D remains unclear. The CDR3 is 17 amino acids. The V end was cut by 1 base, the J end by 8 bases, with 21 bases between. Germline CDR1 SGHTA, CDR2 FQGTGA.

This clonotype was seen at least ten times. The rearrangement uses TRBV12-5 and TRBJ1-1; TRBD1 is a possible D gene (6 bases). The V and J ends lost 0 bases and 1 base respectively, with 12 bases between them. Germline CDR1 is LGHNT and CDR2 is FRNRAP. The CDR3 covers 16 residues. Here the CDR3 reads CASGLVLGHPNTEAFF. The CDR3 DNA is TGTGCTAGTGGTTTGGTATTGGGACATCCGAACACTGAAGCTTTCTTT.

In this sample, this clonotype turned up a few times. The genes are TRBV9 and TRBJ2-7; D perhaps matches TRBD1 (5 bases). V lost 2 bases to trimming and J lost 5 bases, with 14 bases between them. Germline lookup yields CDR1 SGDLS and CDR2 YYNGEE. The CDR3 has 14 amino acids. The CDR3 region has the DNA TGTGCCAGCAGCGTGGTTCCGCAGGGCCACGAGCAGTACTTC. Translation: CASSVVPQGHEQYF.

The V call is TRBV11-2, the J call TRBJ1-2; D unclear. Trimming pared 0 bases from V and 3 bases from J, leaving 14 bases between. The CDR3 has 16 residues. The germline CDR1 and CDR2 sequences are SGHAT and FQNNGV. The CDR3 spells CASSLDVNWRDYGYTF. The CDR3 DNA follows: TGTGCCAGCAGCTTAGATGTGAACTGGCGGGACTATGGCTACACCTTC.

This clonotype was counted ten times or more. V and J are TRBV20-1 and TRBJ2-7; 7 bases match TRBD2. Trimming removed 0 bases from V and 3 bases from J; junction bases left unmatched: 2. The CDR3 covers 13 residues. Per the germline V gene, CDR1 is DFQATT and CDR2 is SNEGSKA (reference sequence). The CDR3, as DNA: TGCAGTGCTAGAGATAAGCGGGACTACGAGCAGTACTTC. Translated: CSARDKRDYEQYF.

This clonotype was seen only once. The rearrangement links TRBV25-1 to TRBJ2-1; D may be TRBD2 (6 bases). Germline CDR1 and CDR2: MGHDK and SYGVNS. CDR3 length: 14 residues. With 3 bases removed from V and 7 bases from J, the gap between germline ends came to 13 bases. The CDR3 nucleotides read TGTGCCAGCAGTGATGTCGGGACTTTTAATGAGCAGTTCTTC. Translated: CASSDVGTFNEQFF.

This clonotype was picked up a small number of times. The rearrangement uses TRBV20-1 and TRBJ1-5; 8 bases are shared with TRBD1. V lost 5 bases, J lost 5 bases, and 5 bases stayed unmatched. There are 13 residues in the CDR3. Germline CDR1 DFQATT, CDR2 SNEGSKA (reference sequence). The CDR3 region has the DNA TGCAGTGCTGTTGACAGGGGCGATCAGCCCCAGCATTTT. Its protein product is CSAVDRGDQPQHF.

This clonotype occurred a few times. Given a much more abundant clone one base away, this may be a read error. The V gene is TRBV14, the J gene TRBJ1-6; TRBD1 is a possible D gene (6 bases). CDR1 and CDR2 (germline): SGHDN, FVKESK. CDR3 length: 14 amino acids. This CDR3 is CASSRAGANSPPHF. In nucleotides, the CDR3 is TGTGCCAGCAGCCGAGCGGGGGCCAATTCACCCCCCCACTTT.

This clonotype was observed a few times. The chain couples TRBV12-3 or TRBV12-4 to TRBJ1-1; D possibly corresponds to TRBD1 (5 bases). This CDR3 is built from 14 residues. The germline V and J ends were trimmed by 1 base and 11 bases, with 17 bases remaining between them. The CDR3 sequence: CASSLGPPGGSAFF. The CDR3 region has the DNA TGTGCCAGCAGTTTAGGGCCTCCGGGGGGTTCGGCTTTCTTT.

This clonotype turned up a few times. The chain employs TRBV27 and TRBJ2-1; D gene unclear. There are 18 residues in the CDR3. V was trimmed by 6 bases and J by 4 bases, leaving 25 bases between them. Per germline, CDR1 MNHEY and CDR2 SMNVEV (reference sequence). This CDR3 reads CASSVKLRPGQNYNEQFF. In DNA, the CDR3 is TGTGCCAGCAGCGTAAAATTGCGTCCAGGTCAGAATTACAATGAGCAGTTCTTC.